The 25 T cell receptor beta chains listed next were all sequenced from one sample in a study of T-cell reconstitution after alpha-beta-depleted transplantation in children. Unique molecular identifiers were incorporated when the TCRbeta library was constructed. Using its own MiXCR run on the PCR reads, TCRdb lists one record per CDR3 protein. The sample shows about 210,000 distinct CDR3 sequences, approximately 15% of them seen only once. The material sequenced was PBMCs, mostly from graft donor cells, taken 360 days after TCRalphabeta/CD19-depleted stem cell transplant. The receptors stem from a male patient aged 2 to 9 who had a stem cell transplant for acute lymphoblastic leukemia, so the T cells may come from the graft donor.

The chain combines TRBV6-1 with TRBJ2-2, with TRBD2 matching over 8 bases. The germline V gene encodes CDR1 MNHNS and CDR2 SASEGT. J gave up 3 bases and V 6 bases, and 3 bases lay outside the gene matches. This CDR3 contains 14 residues. CDR3 sequence: CASRAGGDTGELFF. The CDR3, as DNA: TGTGCCAGCAGGGCGGGGGGCGACACCGGGGAGCTGTTTTTT.

V gene TRBV5-6 combines with J gene TRBJ2-5; D is unresolved. Germline V gene sequence: CDR1 SGHDT, CDR2 YYEEEE. V was pared by 1 base and J by 5 bases, with 9 bases between. The CDR3 spans 13 residues. The CDR3 region is CASSLIFGETQYF. For the CDR3, the DNA is TGTGCCAGCAGCTTGATTTTCGGTGAGACCCAGTACTTC.

This chain connects TRBV7-9 to TRBJ2-1; TRBD1 aligns across 9 bases. CDR3 length equals 15 residues. J was trimmed by 10 bases and V by 5 bases; bases with no gene match: 12. Germline-derived CDR1 and CDR2 are SEHNR and FQNEAQ (reference sequence). In DNA, the CDR3 is TGTGCCAGCAGCGCCTGGACCGGACAGGGGAACGAGCAGTTCTTC. Translated: CASSAWTGQGNEQFF.

This clonotype was detected a few times. The rearrangement joins TRBV10-3 to TRBJ1-2, with TRBD1 matching 9 bases. The CDR3 has 12 residues. The germline CDR1 and CDR2 sequences are ENHRY and SYGVKD. Losses at the gene ends were 6 bases for V and 8 bases for J; bases not matched to a gene: 4. CDR3: CAIRGTGTGYTF. Here the CDR3 DNA reads TGTGCCATCAGAGGGACAGGGACCGGCTACACCTTC.

V usage is TRBV6-5 and J usage is TRBJ1-1, with 7 bases lining up with TRBD1. Per the germline V gene, CDR1 is MNHEY and CDR2 is SVGAGI. J gave up 1 base and V 6 bases, and 5 bases lay outside the gene matches. CDR3 size: 14 residues. Here the CDR3 reads CASRENRGNTEAFF. CDR3 in DNA: TGTGCCAGCAGAGAAAACAGGGGGAACACTGAAGCTTTCTTT.

This rearrangement joins TRBV4-2 to TRBJ2-3; TRBD2 matches at 8 bases. Germline CDR1 is LGHNA and CDR2 is YNFKEQ. The CDR3 is 15 residues long. The V gene end was trimmed by 1 base and the J gene end by 0 bases; junction bases not matched to a gene: 0. CDR3 nucleotide sequence: TGTGCCAGCAGCCAAGTAGCGGGGAGCACAGATACGCAGTATTTT. Amino acids: CASSQVAGSTDTQYF.

V is TRBV29-1 and J is TRBJ2-7; 9 bases line up with TRBD1. CDR3 length: 13 amino acids. Germline lookup yields CDR1 SQVTM and CDR2 ANQGSEA. Trimming removed 6 bases from V and 3 bases from J; junction bases left unmatched: 6. CDR3 sequence: CSVGTGQRYEQYF. The CDR3 DNA follows: TGCAGCGTCGGGACAGGGCAACGCTACGAGCAGTACTTC.

The rearrangement uses TRBV20-1 and TRBJ2-4, with D perhaps TRBD1 (5 bases). V gave up 8 bases and J gave up 4 bases, with 15 bases separating them. The CDR3 length is 13 residues. CDR1 is DFQATT and CDR2 is SNEGSKA in the germline V gene (reference sequence). CDR3 bases: TGCAGTACCAGGTCGGACAAAAAAAACATTCAGTACTTC. Translation: CSTRSDKKNIQYF.

A few counts support this clonotype. This rearrangement joins TRBV6-1 to TRBJ1-1, with D possibly TRBD1 on 5 matching bases. Germline V lookup: CDR1 MNHNS, CDR2 SASEGT. V was clipped by 4 bases and J by 6 bases, with 12 bases between them. The CDR3 spans 13 residues. DNA for the CDR3: TGTGCCAGCAGTGGTCGGGGGGAGGCTGAAGCTTTCTTT. Protein sequence: CASSGRGEAEAFF.

The chain combines TRBV12-3 or TRBV12-4 with TRBJ1-5, with D possibly being TRBD1 (5 bases). Trimming removed 3 bases at V and 5 bases at J, with 17 bases between. This CDR3 has 16 amino acids. DNA for the CDR3: TGTGCCAGCAGTTTTAAGACAGCGTACGGGGATCAGCCCCAGCATTTT. Residues: CASSFKTAYGDQPQHF.

This clonotype was recorded a few times. The DNA of the CDR3 is TGTGCCAGCAGTCCCCTCCGGGGGGGCCCAAACGAGCAGTACTTC. Translation: CASSPLRGGPNEQYF. This chain joins TRBV27 and TRBJ2-7; 8 bases agree with TRBD2. This CDR3 comprises 15 residues. Germline CDR1 and CDR2: MNHEY and SMNVEV (reference sequence). J was trimmed by 5 bases and V by 5 bases; bases with no gene match: 11.

V gene TRBV5-1 combines with J gene TRBJ2-3; the D is unclear. The CDR3 extends over 15 amino acids. Per the germline V gene, CDR1 is SGHRS and CDR2 is YFSETQ. Trimming left V 1 base short and J 0 bases short, with 9 bases between. The DNA for the CDR3 is TGCGCCAGCAGCTTGAAGTCGCCTAGCACAGATACGCAGTATTTT. Encoded protein: CASSLKSPSTDTQYF.

The chain carries TRBV19 and TRBJ2-7; no clear D. CDR1 and CDR2 from the germline V gene are LNHDA and SQIVND (reference sequence). V was pared by 4 bases and J by 3 bases, with 13 bases between. CDR3 size: 14 residues. As DNA, the CDR3 is TGTGCCAGTAGTAAATCGGTCGACGGCTACGAGCAGTACTTC. This sequence encodes CASSKSVDGYEQYF. The full variable domain, its missing parts supplied by reference TRBV19 and TRBJ2-7, is DGGITQSPKYLFRKEGQNVTLSCEQNLNHDAMYWYRQDPGQGLRLIYYSQIVNDFQKGDIAEGYSVSREKKESFPLTVTSAQKNPTAFYLCASSKSVDGYEQYFGPGTRLTVT.

Ten or more counts support this clonotype. As DNA, the CDR3 is TGCGCCAGCAGCCTCGCGGACAGTGCTGGAAACACCATATATTTT. Its translation is CASSLADSAGNTIYF. The chain is built from TRBV5-1 and TRBJ1-3; tentative D call: TRBD1 (6 bases). CDR3 size: 15 residues. CDR1 is SGHRS and CDR2 is YFSETQ in the germline V gene. The ends were cut back, 4 bases at V and 2 bases at J, with 13 bases in the middle.

This sequence joins TRBV2 and TRBJ2-1; a possible D gene is TRBD1 (6 bases). The CDR3 sequence is 14 residues long. Trimming pared 6 bases from V and 7 bases from J, leaving 16 bases between. Germline V lookup: CDR1 SNHLY, CDR2 FYNNEI. CDR3 in amino acids: CASSNTGSANEQFF. The CDR3 bases are TGTGCCAGCAGCAATACAGGGTCTGCTAATGAGCAGTTCTTC.

This clonotype was found a few times. The chain links TRBV29-1 to TRBJ2-3; D ambiguous. From germline, CDR1 is SQVTM and CDR2 ANQGSEA. The CDR3 has 11 residues. Trimming shortened V by 4 bases and J by 6 bases, and 8 bases separated the two germline ends. CDR3 amino acids: CSVVVPDTQYF. In nucleotides, the CDR3 is TGCAGCGTTGTAGTACCGGATACGCAGTATTTT.

In its sample, this clonotype was seen many times. This rearrangement joins TRBV20-1 to TRBJ2-2; perhaps TRBD2 as D (6 bases). In germline, CDR1 is DFQATT, CDR2 SNEGSKA (reference sequence). V was clipped by 3 bases and J by 1 base, with 12 bases between them. The CDR3 has 15 amino acids. The CDR3 DNA sequence: TGCAGTGCTAGCTCGACTAGAGGGAACACCGGGGAGCTGTTTTTT. It is translated as CSASSTRGNTGELFF.

The chain links TRBV12-3 or TRBV12-4 to TRBJ1-5; D not resolved. V was pared by 2 bases and J by 5 bases, with 10 bases between. The CDR3 length is 14 residues. CDR3 DNA sequence: TGTGCCAGCAGTTTATCGGGGAAGGATCAGCCCCAGCATTTT. Translation: CASSLSGKDQPQHF.

This clonotype was seen a handful of times. V gene TRBV9 combines with J gene TRBJ1-3, with a weak D call TRBD1 (6 bases). CDR3 size: 15 residues. Per the germline V gene, CDR1 is SGDLS and CDR2 is YYNGEE. V lost 3 bases and J lost 2, with 12 bases in between. The CDR3 loop is CASSAGGLTGNTIYF. The CDR3 region has the DNA TGTGCCAGCAGCGCCGGGGGGCTGACTGGAAACACCATATATTTT. Full variable domain (outside the CDR3, taken from reference TRBV9 and TRBJ1-3): DSGVTQTPKHLITATGQRVTLRCSPRSGDLSVYWYQQSLDQGLQFLIQYYNGEERAKGNILERFSAQQFPDLHSELNLSSLELGDSALYFCASSAGGLTGNTIYFGEGSWLTVV.

The V gene is TRBV20-1, the J gene TRBJ2-1, with 13 bases aligning to TRBD2. The CDR3 spans 16 residues. The ends lost 2 bases at V and 6 bases at J; junction bases unmatched: 7. Germline CDR1 DFQATT, CDR2 SNEGSKA (reference sequence). CDR3 in DNA: TGCAGTGCTAGACCGTTACTAGCGGGAGGGTTCAATGAGCAGTTCTTC. This translates into CSARPLLAGGFNEQFF.

The gene calls are TRBV6-2 or TRBV6-3 and TRBJ2-7; D remains unclear. CDR1 is MNHEY and CDR2 is SVGEGT in the germline V gene. The CDR3 has 13 amino acids. Trimming cost V 0 bases and J 7 bases, with 10 bases left between them. CDR3 loop: CASSYSVALEQYF. As DNA, the CDR3 is TGTGCCAGCAGTTACTCGGTGGCCCTGGAGCAGTACTTC.

CDR3 bases: TGTGCCAGCAGCCAAGTGAGGACCCAAGCCGGGGAGCTGTTTTTT. Amino acid sequence: CASSQVRTQAGELFF. This chain connects TRBV4-2 to TRBJ2-2, with D hard to call. The germline V gene has CDR1 LGHNA and CDR2 YNFKEQ. The CDR3 has 15 amino acids. V lost 1 base to trimming and J lost 6 bases, with 12 bases between them.

This clonotype was counted many times. This sequence joins TRBV3-1 and TRBJ2-3; 10 bases are a match to TRBD2. Germline V CDR1 and CDR2: LGHDT, YNNKEL (reference sequence). This CDR3 has 17 amino acids. Trimming cost V 0 bases and J 1 base; bases outside gene matches: 4. CDR3 DNA sequence: TGTGCCAGCAGCCAAGAGCCTAGCGGGGGTCGCACAGATACGCAGTATTTT. Residues: CASSQEPSGGRTDTQYF.

This clonotype has just a few counts. The rearrangement joins TRBV20-1 to TRBJ2-1; TRBD2 matches at 10 bases. Germline V lookup: CDR1 DFQATT, CDR2 SNEGSKA (reference sequence). Losses at the gene ends were 5 bases for V and 4 bases for J; bases not matched to a gene: 8. The CDR3 runs to 15 residues. The CDR3 coding sequence is TGCAGTGCTGATTCCCTAGCGGGAGAATACAATGAGCAGTTCTTC. Translation gives CSADSLAGEYNEQFF.

The chain carries TRBV10-2 and TRBJ2-5; D remains unclear. V was trimmed by 4 bases and J by 5 bases, leaving 11 bases between them. CDR1 and CDR2 (germline): WSHSY, SAAADI. The CDR3 spans 13 residues. The chain's CDR3 is CASSVQTGETQYF. The CDR3 DNA sequence: TGCGCCAGCAGTGTCCAAACTGGGGAGACCCAGTACTTC.